Listed below are T cell receptor beta chains from one sample, sequenced in a study of blood T cell repertoires in COVID-19. Here immunoSEQ multiplex PCR was the method, and the copy in TCRdb shows in-frame clones only, minus some. The sample yields about 100,000 clones, 70% to 90% seen once. Material for sequencing was peripheral blood. The receptors stem from a man aged 45 to 65 with active COVID-19. CDR3s include the opening cysteine and the closing phenylalanine or tryptophan. A D gene is named only where the DNA matches it firmly. Size tells how often a clone was seen (once, few, many) or the class of an expanded clone, and some rows leave it out.

few,TRBV3-1/TRBV3-2,-,TRBJ1-5,TGTGCCAGCAGCCAAGATGGGACAATCGATCAGCATTTT,CASSQDGTIDQHF
-,TRBV3-1/TRBV3-2,-,TRBJ2-7,TGTGCCAGCAGCCAAGAAATGTCGGCTAGGATGTACTTC,CASSQEMSARMYF
-,TRBV24-1,-,TRBJ1-1,TGTGCCACCAGGGGCGGGACTGAAGCTTTCTTT,CATRGGTEAFF
-,TRBV18,-,TRBJ1-5,TGTGCCAGCTCACCACCGGGACAACCTACGGCCCAGCATTTT,CASSPPGQPTAQHF
-,TRBV6-1,-,TRBJ2-3,TGTGCCAGCAGTGAACGGGCAGGGACAGATACGCAGTATTTT,CASSERAGTDTQYF
medium-sized,TRBV7-8,-,TRBJ1-1,TGTGCCAGCAGCTTCGGAGGATTTGAAGCTTTCTTT,CASSFGGFEAFF
-,TRBV3-1/TRBV3-2,TRBD1,TRBJ1-1,TGTGCCAGCAGCCAAATAGGACAGGGGAACACTGAAGCTTTCTTT,CASSQIGQGNTEAFF
-,TRBV18,TRBD1,TRBJ1-4,TGTGCCAGCTCACCGGGACAGGGCAATAATGAAAAACTGTTTTTT,CASSPGQGNNEKLFF
-,TRBV12-3/TRBV12-4,-,TRBJ1-2,TGTGCCAGCAGTCACAGGGCCACCTATGGCTACACCTTC,CASSHRATYGYTF
-,TRBV27,-,TRBJ2-7,TGTGCCAGCAGTTTAGGAGGCTACGAGCAGTACTTC,CASSLGGYEQYF
few,TRBV2,TRBD1,TRBJ2-1,TGTGCCAGCAGTACCGGGACAGGGGCGGTACGGAATGAGCAGTTCTTC,CASSTGTGAVRNEQFF
once,TRBV7-2,TRBD1,TRBJ1-1,TGTGCCAGCAGCACCCCCCGACAGGGGAACACTGAAGCTTTCTTT,CASSTPRQGNTEAFF
-,TRBV7-9,-,TRBJ1-2,TGTGCCAGCAGCTTAGCGTCCGGCTATGGCTACACCTTC,CASSLASGYGYTF
-,TRBV19,TRBD2,TRBJ2-5,TGTGCCAGTAGTTCTACCGGGACTAGCCAAGAGACCCAGTACTTC,CASSSTGTSQETQYF
few,TRBV5-1,TRBD1,TRBJ2-7,TGCGCCAGCAGCTTGGTCCCGGGACAGACCTACGAGCAGTACTTC,CASSLVPGQTYEQYF
-,TRBV9,-,TRBJ2-7,TGTGCCAGCAGCCTTATTGACGGGGCCTACGAGCAGTACTTC,CASSLIDGAYEQYF
-,TRBV6-5,-,TRBJ2-7,TGTGCCAGCAGAGGGGGCGGGACAGTGACCTACGAGCAGTACTTC,CASRGGGTVTYEQYF
-,TRBV3-1/TRBV3-2,-,TRBJ1-2,TGTGCCAGCAGCCAAGATGTCCTGGGGCAGCCCCTAAACTATGGCTACACCTTC,CASSQDVLGQPLNYGYTF
-,TRBV15,-,TRBJ1-2,TGTGCCACCAGCAGAGACAGCTATGGCTACACCTTC,CATSRDSYGYTF
-,TRBV3-1/TRBV3-2,TRBD1,TRBJ2-7,TGTGCCAGCACCCAGGGGGCAGGCGAGCAGTACTTC,CASTQGAGEQYF
-,TRBV5-4,-,TRBJ1-4,TGTGCCAGCAGCTTGGGAGGGTTTAATGAAAAACTGTTTTTT,CASSLGGFNEKLFF
-,TRBV5-5,TRBD1,TRBJ1-4,TGTGCCAGCAGCTTGTGGGACAGGGATAATGAAAAACTGTTTTTT,CASSLWDRDNEKLFF